Sequencing of this T cell receptor beta chain was carried out in a study of control samples from healthy donors and cancer patients. TCRdb's table, derived via immunoSEQ multiplex PCR, lists solely in-frame clones and lacks some. The sample has 110,000 or so clones; 85% to 90% are singletons. The specimen sequenced was blood. The source of this sequence is a man under 40 in good health.

CDR3 loop: CASFLAYEQYF. The CDR3 DNA reads as TGTGCCAGCTTTCTCGCTTACGAGCAGTACTTC. V is TRBV2 and J is TRBJ2-7, with D uncertain. This CDR3 spans 11 amino acids. The germline V gene encodes CDR1 SNHLY and CDR2 FYNNEI. With 8 bases removed from V and 4 bases from J, the gap between germline ends came to 9 bases.